One T cell receptor beta chain is described in this entry. Antigen unknown. Primed by a sample-barcoded 5' primer and a J-beta primer mix, a second PCR proceeded for 7 to 11 cycles. Every cDNA molecule carried a tag from a template-switch adaptor bearing 12 random nucleotides. TCRdb passed the 5' RACE reads through MiXCR, listing each CDR3 protein once. The top ten hold approximately 25% of the sample, which has 550,000 to 600,000 distinct CDR3 sequences, around 50% seen once. These data are taken from a study of blood T cells in healthy people across ages. The CDR3 contains 16 residues. V gave up 10 bases and J gave up 3 bases; unmatched junction bases: 18. Germline CDR1 MDHEN, CDR2 SYDVKM. Overall study results and limits: Diversity figures based on one million T cells were deemed too low.

The receptor was derived from a man older than 75 in good health. The V gene is TRBV28, the J gene TRBJ2-7, with 7 bases aligning to TRBD1. The material sequenced was blood. The CDR3 loop reads CATNSPGQESLYEQYF. The CDR3 DNA follows: TGTGCCACCAACTCGCCCGGACAGGAAAGTCTCTACGAGCAGTACTTC.